This TCR beta chain was recovered during a study of T cells in tuberculosis. Study-wide context: CD1B tetramers identified T cells specific for mycobacterial lipid GMM. Study observations and caveats: Low-affinity CD1B-GMM tetramer-binding T cells may have been missed.

After thawing and overnight rest, PBMC were stained with GMM-loaded CD1B tetramer, viability dye and anti-CD3 for sorting. The CD1B tetramers carried C32 glucose monomycolate purified from Rhodococcus equi. The V gene's germline CDR1 is SGHDT and CDR2 YYEEEE. V shed 1 base and J 4 bases; nucleotides not matched to a gene: 7. The CDR3 is 16 residues long. Chain pairing is unknown; alpha and beta were sequenced separately. TCRdb's table, derived via immunoSEQ multiplex PCR, lists solely in-frame clones and lacks some. The repertoire holds around 60,000 clones, with around 81% as singletons. The rearrangement uses TRBV5-6 and TRBJ2-3; the match to TRBD1 covers 9 bases. Sequenced: CD1b-GMM tetramer-negative cells sorted from PBMCs. The origin of this receptor is an adult woman with latent tuberculosis. The CDR3 DNA is TGTGCCAGCAGCTTGCCCGGGACAGGGAGAGCAGATACGCAGTATTTT. This gives the protein CASSLPGTGRADTQYF.